The entry below describes one TCR beta chain. The DNA ends 3 residues before the CDR3 does, and the rest of the CDR3 is filled in from the germline J gene. The data are from a study of T cells in women clearing cervical HPV infection. Trimming removed 0 bases from V and 1 base from J, with 10 bases in between. From germline, CDR1 is GTSNPN and CDR2 SVGIG (reference sequence). CDR3 length: 16 residues. TCRdb's table, derived via immunoSEQ multiplex PCR, lists solely in-frame clones and lacks some. This table holds more than 11,000 clones. The genes are TRBV30 and TRBJ1-6, with a weak D call TRBD1 (6 bases). The TCR sequence derives from a woman between 18 and 69 years old with a cervical HPV16 infection that either progressed to CIN3+ or cleared (not recorded which). Sequencing used blood buffy coat. Incomplete CDR3 DNA: TGTGCCTGGAGTGTACGAGGGGGTTCCTATAATTCACCC. It translates to CAWSVRGGSYNSP. The whole CDR3 sequence reads CAWSVRGGSYNSPLHF. Looking up the rest from reference TRBV30 and TRBJ1-6 gives the full variable domain: SQTIHQWPATLVQPVGSPLSLECTVEGTSNPNLYWYRQAAGRGLQLLFYSVGIGQISSEVPQNLSASRPQDRQFILSSKKLLLSDSGFYLCAWSVRGGSYNSPLHFGNGTRLTVT.